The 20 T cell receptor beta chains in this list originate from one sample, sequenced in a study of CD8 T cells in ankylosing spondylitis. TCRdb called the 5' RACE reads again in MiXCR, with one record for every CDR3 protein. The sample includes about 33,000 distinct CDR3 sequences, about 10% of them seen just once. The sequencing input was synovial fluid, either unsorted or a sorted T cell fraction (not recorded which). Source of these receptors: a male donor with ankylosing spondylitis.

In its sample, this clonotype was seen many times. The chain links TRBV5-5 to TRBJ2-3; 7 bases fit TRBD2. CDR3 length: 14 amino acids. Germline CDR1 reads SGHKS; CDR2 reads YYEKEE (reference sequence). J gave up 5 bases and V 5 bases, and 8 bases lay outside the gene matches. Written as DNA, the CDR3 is TGTGCCAGCAGTCCATTGCGGGAGATAGATACGCAGTATTTT. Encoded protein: CASSPLREIDTQYF. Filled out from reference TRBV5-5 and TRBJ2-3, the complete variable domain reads DAGVTQSPTHLIKTRGQQVTLRCSPISGHKSVSWYQQVLGQGPQFIFQYYEKEERGRGNFPDRFSARQFPNYSSELNVNALLLGDSALYLCASSPLREIDTQYFGPGTRLTVL.

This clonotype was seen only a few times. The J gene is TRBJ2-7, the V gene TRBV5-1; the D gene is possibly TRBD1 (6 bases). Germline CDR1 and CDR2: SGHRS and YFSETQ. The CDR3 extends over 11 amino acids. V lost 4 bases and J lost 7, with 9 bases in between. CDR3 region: CASSGGGEQYF. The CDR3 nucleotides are TGCGCCAGCAGCGGGGGCGGAGAGCAGTACTTC.

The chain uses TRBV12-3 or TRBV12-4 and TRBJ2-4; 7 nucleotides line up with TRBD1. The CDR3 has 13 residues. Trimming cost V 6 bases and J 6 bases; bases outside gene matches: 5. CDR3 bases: TGTGCCAGCAGCCTCCCAGGGGGAAACATTCAGTACTTC. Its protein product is CASSLPGGNIQYF.

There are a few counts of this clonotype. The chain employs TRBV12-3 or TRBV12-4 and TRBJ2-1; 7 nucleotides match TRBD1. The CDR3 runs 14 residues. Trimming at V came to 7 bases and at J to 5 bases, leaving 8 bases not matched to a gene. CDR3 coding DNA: TGTGCCAGCATTCGGACAGGTGGGGACAATGAGCAGTTCTTC. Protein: CASIRTGGDNEQFF.

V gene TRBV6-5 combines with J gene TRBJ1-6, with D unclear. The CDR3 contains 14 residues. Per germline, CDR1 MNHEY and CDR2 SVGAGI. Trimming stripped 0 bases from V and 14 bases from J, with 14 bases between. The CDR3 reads CASSYSTDRESLHF. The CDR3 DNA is TGTGCCAGCAGTTACTCGACCGACCGGGAGTCCCTCCACTTT.

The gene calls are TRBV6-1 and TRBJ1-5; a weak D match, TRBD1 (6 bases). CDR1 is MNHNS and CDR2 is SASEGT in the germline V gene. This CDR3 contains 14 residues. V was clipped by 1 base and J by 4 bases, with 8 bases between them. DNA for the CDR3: TGTGCCAGCAGTGAAGGGACAGAAAATCAGCCCCAGCATTTT. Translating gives CASSEGTENQPQHF.

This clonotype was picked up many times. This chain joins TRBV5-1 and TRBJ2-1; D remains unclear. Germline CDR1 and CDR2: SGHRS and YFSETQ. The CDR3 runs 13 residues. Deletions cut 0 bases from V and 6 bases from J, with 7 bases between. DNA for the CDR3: TGCGCCAGCAGCTTGGACCAGCTCAATGAGCAGTTCTTC. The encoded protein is CASSLDQLNEQFF.

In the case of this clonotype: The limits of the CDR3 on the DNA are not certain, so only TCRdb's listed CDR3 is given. The CDR3 reads CASSPTSGRNTGELFFF. The chain joins TRBV6-1 to TRBJ2-2; TRBD2, the D gene given by the table, was not confirmed from the DNA. Germline-derived CDR1 and CDR2 are MNHNS and SASEGT. The CDR3 has 17 residues if both end residues are counted.

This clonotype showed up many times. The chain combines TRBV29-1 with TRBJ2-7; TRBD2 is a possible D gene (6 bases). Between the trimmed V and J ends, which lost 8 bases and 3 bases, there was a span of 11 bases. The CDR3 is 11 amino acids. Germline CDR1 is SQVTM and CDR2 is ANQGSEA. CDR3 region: CSIRTNYEQYF. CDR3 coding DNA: TGCAGCATTCGGACTAACTACGAGCAGTACTTC.

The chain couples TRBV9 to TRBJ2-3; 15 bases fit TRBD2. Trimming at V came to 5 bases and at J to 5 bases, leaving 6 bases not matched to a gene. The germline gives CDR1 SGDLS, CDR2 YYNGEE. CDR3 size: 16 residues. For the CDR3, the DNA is TGTGCCAGCAGTTGGACTAGCGGGAGGGCGCAAGATACGCAGTATTTT. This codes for CASSWTSGRAQDTQYF.

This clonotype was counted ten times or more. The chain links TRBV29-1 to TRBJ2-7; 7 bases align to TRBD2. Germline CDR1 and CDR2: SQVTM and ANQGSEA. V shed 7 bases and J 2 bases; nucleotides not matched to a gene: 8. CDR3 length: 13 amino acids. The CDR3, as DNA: TGCAGCGCCCGGCCGGGAGGAACCTACGAGCAGTACTTC. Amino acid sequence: CSARPGGTYEQYF.

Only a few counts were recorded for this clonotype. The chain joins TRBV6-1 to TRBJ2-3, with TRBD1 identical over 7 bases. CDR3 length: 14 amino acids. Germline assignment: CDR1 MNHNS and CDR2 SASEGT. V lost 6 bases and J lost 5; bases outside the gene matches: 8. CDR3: CASSSGQAIDTQYF. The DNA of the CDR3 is TGTGCCAGCAGCTCCGGACAGGCGATAGATACGCAGTATTTT.

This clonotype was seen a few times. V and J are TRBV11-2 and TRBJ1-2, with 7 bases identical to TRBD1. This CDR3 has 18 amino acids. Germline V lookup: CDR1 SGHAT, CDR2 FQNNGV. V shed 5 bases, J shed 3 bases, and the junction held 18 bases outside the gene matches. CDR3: CASSKVFDRAEVYYGYTF. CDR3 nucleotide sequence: TGTGCCAGCAGCAAGGTATTCGACAGGGCGGAGGTTTACTATGGCTACACCTTC.

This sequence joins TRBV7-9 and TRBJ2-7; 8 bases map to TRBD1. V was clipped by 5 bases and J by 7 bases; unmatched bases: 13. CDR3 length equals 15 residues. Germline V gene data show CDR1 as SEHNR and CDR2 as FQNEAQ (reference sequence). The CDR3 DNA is TGTGCCAGCAGCAAGCAGGGGGCTGCTTTGGGGGAGCAGTACTTC. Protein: CASSKQGAALGEQYF.

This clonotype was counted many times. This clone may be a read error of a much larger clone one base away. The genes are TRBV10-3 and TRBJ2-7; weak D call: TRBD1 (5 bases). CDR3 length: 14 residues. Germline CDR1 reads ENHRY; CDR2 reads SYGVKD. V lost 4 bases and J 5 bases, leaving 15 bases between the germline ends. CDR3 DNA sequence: TGTGCCATCAGTGTAGGAGACAGTGACCACGAGCAGTACTTC. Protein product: CAISVGDSDHEQYF.

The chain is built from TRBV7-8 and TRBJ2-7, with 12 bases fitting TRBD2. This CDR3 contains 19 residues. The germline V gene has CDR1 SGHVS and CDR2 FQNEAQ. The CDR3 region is CVCVRCSSPGLAGINEQYF. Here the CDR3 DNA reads TGTGTGTGTGTGCGCTGCAGCTCCCCCGGACTAGCGGGAATCAACGAGCAGTACTTC.

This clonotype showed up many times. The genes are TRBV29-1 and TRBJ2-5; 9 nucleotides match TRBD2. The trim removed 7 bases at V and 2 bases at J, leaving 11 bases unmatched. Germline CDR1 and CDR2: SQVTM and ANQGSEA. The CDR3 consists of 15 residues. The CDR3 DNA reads TGCAGCGCCCACAACGGGGCGGGAGGGCAAGAGACCCAGTACTTC. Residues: CSAHNGAGGQETQYF.

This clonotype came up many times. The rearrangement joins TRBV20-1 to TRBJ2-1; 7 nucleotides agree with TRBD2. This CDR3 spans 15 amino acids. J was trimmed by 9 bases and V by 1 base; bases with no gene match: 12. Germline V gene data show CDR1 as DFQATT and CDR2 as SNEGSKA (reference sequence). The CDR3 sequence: CSARAPSGSSGEQFF. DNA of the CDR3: TGCAGTGCTAGAGCTCCTAGCGGCTCGTCAGGTGAGCAGTTCTTC.

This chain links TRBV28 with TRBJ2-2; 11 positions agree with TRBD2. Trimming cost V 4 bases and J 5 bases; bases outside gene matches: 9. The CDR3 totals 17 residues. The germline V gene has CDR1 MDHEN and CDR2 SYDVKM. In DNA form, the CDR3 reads TGTGCCAGCAGTTACCAACCTATAGCGGGAGGGACCGGGGAGCTGTTTTTT. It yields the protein CASSYQPIAGGTGELFF.

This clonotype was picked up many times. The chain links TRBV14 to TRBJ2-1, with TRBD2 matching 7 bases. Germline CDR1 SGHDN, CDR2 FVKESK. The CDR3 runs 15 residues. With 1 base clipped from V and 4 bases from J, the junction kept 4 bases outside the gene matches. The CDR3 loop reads CASSQVSGPYNEQFF. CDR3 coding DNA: TGTGCCAGCAGCCAAGTTAGCGGGCCGTACAATGAGCAGTTCTTC.